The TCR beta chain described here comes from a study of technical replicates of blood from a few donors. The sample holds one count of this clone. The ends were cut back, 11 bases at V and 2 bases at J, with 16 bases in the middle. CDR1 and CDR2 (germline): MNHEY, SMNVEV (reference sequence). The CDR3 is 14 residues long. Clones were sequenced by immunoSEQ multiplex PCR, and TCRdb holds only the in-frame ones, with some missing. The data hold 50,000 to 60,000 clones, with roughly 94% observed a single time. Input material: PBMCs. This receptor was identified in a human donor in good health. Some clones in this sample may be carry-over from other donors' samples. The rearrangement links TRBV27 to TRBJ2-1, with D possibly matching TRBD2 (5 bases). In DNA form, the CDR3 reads TGTGCCGTCCGTGCGGGTTCAACCTACAATGAGCAGTTCTTC. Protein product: CAVRAGSTYNEQFF.